Given below is one T cell receptor (beta chain) in context. What it binds is unknown. These data belong to a study of cytomegalovirus exposure and HLA in healthy donors. General study findings and limits: Owing to their indistinguishability, certain V segments, notably TRBV6-2 and TRBV6-3, were excluded. DRB1 had the most TCR associations and HLA-C the fewest, a later analysis found, with rates varying by HLA locus. The authors listed some 150 TCR beta chains as cytomegalovirus-associated.

PCR used 60 Vbeta primers and 13 Jbeta primers. Only in-frame clones appear in the TCRdb table, and some are missing; sequencing was by immunoSEQ multiplex PCR. Of approximately 150,000 clones in the sample, 73% are singletons; the top ten hold approximately 5.4%. The CDR3 is made up of 16 amino acids. Between the trimmed V and J ends, which lost 6 bases and 4 bases, there was a span of 18 bases. CDR1 is MNHEY and CDR2 is SMNVEV in the germline V gene (reference sequence). The TCR sequence derives from a woman aged 18-35 years in good health and CMV-seropositive. The chain combines TRBV27 with TRBJ2-2; perhaps TRBD2 as D (6 bases). Sequencing used PBMCs. The CDR3 is CASRLSGGLFTGELFF. CDR3 sequence (DNA): TGTGCCAGCAGGCTGTCCGGGGGATTATTCACCGGGGAGCTGTTTTTT.